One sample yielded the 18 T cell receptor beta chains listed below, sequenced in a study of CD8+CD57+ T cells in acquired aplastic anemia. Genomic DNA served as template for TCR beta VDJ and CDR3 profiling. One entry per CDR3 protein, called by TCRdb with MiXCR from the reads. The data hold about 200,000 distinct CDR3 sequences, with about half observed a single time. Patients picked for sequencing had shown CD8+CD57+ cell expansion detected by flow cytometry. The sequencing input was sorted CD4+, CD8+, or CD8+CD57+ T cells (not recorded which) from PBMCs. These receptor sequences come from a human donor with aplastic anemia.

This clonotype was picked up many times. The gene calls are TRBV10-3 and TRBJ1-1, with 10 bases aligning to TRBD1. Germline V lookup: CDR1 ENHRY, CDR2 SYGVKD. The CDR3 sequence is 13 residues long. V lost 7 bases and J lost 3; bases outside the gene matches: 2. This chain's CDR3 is CAITGQGDTEAFF. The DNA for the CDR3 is TGTGCCATCACCGGACAGGGGGACACTGAAGCTTTCTTT.

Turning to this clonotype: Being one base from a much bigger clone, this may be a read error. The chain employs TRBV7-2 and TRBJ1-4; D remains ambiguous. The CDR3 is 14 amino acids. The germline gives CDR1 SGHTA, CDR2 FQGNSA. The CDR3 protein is CANSPDPVGEKLFF. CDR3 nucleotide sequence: TGTGCCAACAGCCCGGATCCGGTCGGTGAAAAACTGTTTTTT.

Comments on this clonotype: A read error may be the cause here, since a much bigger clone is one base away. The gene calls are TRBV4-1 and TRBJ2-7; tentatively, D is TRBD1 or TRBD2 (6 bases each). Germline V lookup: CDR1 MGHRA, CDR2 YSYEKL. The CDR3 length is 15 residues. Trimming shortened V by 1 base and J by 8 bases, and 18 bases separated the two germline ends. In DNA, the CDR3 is TGCGCCAGCAGCCAAGTTTCAGGGGAGGATTACAAGCAGTACTTC. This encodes CASSQVSGEDYKQYF.

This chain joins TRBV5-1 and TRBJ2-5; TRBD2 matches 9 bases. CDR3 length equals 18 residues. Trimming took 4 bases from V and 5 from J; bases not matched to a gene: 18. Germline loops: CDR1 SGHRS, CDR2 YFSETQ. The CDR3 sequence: CASSRDSIGGGAGETQYF. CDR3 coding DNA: TGCGCCAGCAGCCGGGACAGCATCGGCGGGGGGGCCGGGGAGACCCAGTACTTC.

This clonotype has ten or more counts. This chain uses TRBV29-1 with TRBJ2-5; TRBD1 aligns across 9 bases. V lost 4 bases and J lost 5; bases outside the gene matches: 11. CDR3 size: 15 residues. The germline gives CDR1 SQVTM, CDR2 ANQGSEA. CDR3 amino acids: CSVVGRQGGWETQYF. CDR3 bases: TGCAGCGTTGTGGGGAGACAGGGGGGTTGGGAGACCCAGTACTTC.

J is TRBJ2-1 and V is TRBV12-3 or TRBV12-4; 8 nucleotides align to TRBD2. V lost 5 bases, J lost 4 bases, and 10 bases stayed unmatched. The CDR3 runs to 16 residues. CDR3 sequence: CASSPLTGGTYNEQFF. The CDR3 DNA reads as TGTGCCAGCAGTCCCCTTACGGGGGGGACGTACAATGAGCAGTTCTTC.

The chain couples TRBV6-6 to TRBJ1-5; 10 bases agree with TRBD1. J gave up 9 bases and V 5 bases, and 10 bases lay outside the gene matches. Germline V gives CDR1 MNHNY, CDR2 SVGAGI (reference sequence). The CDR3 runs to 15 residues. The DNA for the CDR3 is TGTGCCAGCAGTGTCGGACAGGGGGACAGCCGGCCCCAGCATTTT. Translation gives CASSVGQGDSRPQHF.

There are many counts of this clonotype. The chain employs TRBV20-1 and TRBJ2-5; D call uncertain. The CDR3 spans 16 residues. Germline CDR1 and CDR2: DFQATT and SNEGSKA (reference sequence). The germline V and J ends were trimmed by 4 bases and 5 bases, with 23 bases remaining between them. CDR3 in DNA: TGCAGTGCTACAATCCGTTTTCTCCTCATTGGGGAGACCCAGTACTTC. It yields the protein CSATIRFLLIGETQYF.

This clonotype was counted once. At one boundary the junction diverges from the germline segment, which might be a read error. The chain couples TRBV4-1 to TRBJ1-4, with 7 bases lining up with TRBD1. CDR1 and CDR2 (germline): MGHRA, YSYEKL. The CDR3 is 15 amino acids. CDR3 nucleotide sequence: TGCGCCAGCAGCCGCTCGGGACAGAGAAATGAAAAACTGGTTTTT. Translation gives CASSRSGQRNEKLVF.

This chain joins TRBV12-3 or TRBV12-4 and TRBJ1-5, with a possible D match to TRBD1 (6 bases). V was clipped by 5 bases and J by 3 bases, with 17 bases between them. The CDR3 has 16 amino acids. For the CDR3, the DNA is TGTGCCAGCAGTCAAAGGGCGGGACACACCAATCAGCCCCAGCATTTT. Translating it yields CASSQRAGHTNQPQHF.

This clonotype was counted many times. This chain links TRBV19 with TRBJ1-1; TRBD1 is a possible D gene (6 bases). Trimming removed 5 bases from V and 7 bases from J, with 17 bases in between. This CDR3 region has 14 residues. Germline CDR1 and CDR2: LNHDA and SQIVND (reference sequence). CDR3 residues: CASSVSGTRYEAFF. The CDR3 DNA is TGTGCCAGTAGTGTGAGTGGGACACGCTATGAAGCTTTCTTT.

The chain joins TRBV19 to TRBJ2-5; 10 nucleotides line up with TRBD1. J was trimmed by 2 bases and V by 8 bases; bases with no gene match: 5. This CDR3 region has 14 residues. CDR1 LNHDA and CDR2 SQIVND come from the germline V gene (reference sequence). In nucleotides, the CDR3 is TGTGCCAGTTTTGGGGACAGGGGACAAGAGACCCAGTACTTC. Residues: CASFGDRGQETQYF.

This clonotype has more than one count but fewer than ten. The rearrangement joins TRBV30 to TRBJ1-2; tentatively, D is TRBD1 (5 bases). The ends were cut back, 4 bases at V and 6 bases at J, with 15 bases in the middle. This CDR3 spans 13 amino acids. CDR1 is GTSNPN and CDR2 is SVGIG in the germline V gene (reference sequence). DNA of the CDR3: TGTGCCTGGACCCCACAGGATGGGGATGGCTACACCTTC. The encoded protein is CAWTPQDGDGYTF.

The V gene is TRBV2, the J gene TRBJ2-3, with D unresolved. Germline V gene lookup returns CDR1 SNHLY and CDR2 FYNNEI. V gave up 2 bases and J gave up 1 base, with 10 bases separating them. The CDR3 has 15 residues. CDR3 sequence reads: CASSENPARTDTQYF. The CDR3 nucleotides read TGTGCCAGCAGTGAAAACCCGGCCCGCACAGATACGCAGTATTTT.

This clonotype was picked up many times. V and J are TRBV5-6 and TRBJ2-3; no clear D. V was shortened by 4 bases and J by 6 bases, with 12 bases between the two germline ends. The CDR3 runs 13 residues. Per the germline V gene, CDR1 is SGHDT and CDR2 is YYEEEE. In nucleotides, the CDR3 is TGTGCCAGCAGCCCCGGACCACGGGATACGCAGTATTTT. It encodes CASSPGPRDTQYF.

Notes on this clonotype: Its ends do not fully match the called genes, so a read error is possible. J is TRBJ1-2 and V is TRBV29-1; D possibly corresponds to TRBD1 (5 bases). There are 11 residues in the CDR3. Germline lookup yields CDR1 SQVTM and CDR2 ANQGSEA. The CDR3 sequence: CSVDGGRGSGF. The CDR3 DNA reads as TGCAGCGTTGACGGTGGGCGGGGGTCTGGCTTC.

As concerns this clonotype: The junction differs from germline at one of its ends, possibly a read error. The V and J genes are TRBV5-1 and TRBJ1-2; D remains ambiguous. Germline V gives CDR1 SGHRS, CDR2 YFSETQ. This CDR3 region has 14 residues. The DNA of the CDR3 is TGTGCCAGCAGCCCCGCCTGGGCGGGTCTTGGCTACACCTTC. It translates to CASSPAWAGLGYTF.

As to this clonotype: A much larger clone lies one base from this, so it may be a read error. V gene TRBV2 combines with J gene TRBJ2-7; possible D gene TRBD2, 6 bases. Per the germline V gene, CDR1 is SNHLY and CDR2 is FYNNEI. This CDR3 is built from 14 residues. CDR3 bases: TGTGCCAGCAGGACCGGGACTCACACCTACGGGCAGTACTTC. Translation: CASRTGTHTYGQYF.